These 16 T cell receptor beta chains originate from one sample sequenced in a study of post-analysis software for immune sequencing data. Study-level results: Roughly 5 TRBV segments (TRBV5-6, TRBV5-1 and TRBV20-1 among them) occurred more frequently in patients than in controls.

These receptors lack a known antigen. The TCR beta cDNA libraries carried unique molecular identifiers. TCRdb passed the PCR reads through MiXCR, listing each CDR3 protein once. The table shows about 460,000 distinct CDR3 sequences, with approximately 46% occurring only once. The sequencing sample was made of blood. The receptors derive from a girl between 10 and 17 years old with multiple sclerosis.

This clonotype was counted between two and nine times. This chain uses TRBV20-1 with TRBJ2-3, with D maybe TRBD2 (6 bases). Trimming cost V 2 bases and J 6 bases, with 12 bases left between them. This CDR3 spans 13 amino acids. The germline CDR1 and CDR2 sequences are DFQATT and SNEGSKA (reference sequence). The CDR3 loop is CSARRLGVDTQYF. CDR3 DNA sequence: TGCAGTGCTAGACGACTAGGGGTGGATACGCAGTATTTT.

This sequence joins TRBV24-1 and TRBJ2-1, with 14 bases fitting TRBD2. The J segment lost 9 bases and the V segment lost 5 bases, leaving 8 bases of the junction unmatched. The length of the CDR3 is 16 residues. Looked up from germline, CDR1 is KGHDR and CDR2 is SFDVKD. The CDR3 DNA is TGTGCCACCAGTGTTACAGGACTAGCGGGAGGTGGTGAGCAGTTCTTC. Its translation is CATSVTGLAGGGEQFF.

The chain is built from TRBV7-9 and TRBJ2-1, with 7 nucleotides matching TRBD2. The CDR3 extends over 13 amino acids. Germline V gene lookup returns CDR1 SEHNR and CDR2 FQNEAQ (reference sequence). V lost 5 bases to trimming and J lost 8 bases; unmatched junction nucleotides: 6. The CDR3 DNA reads as TGTGCCAGCAGCCAGGGACTACTCGATGAGCAGTTCTTC. This gives the protein CASSQGLLDEQFF.

The chain joins TRBV20-1 to TRBJ2-7; D gene ambiguous. CDR3 length: 14 amino acids. The germline V and J ends were trimmed by 0 bases and 2 bases, with 11 bases remaining between them. Germline V gene data show CDR1 as DFQATT and CDR2 as SNEGSKA (reference sequence). The CDR3 region has the DNA TGCAGTGCTAGAGACGCCAGCAGCACCTACGAGCAGTACTTC. It codes for CSARDASSTYEQYF.

The genes are TRBV30 and TRBJ2-1; D perhaps matches TRBD2 (5 bases). V lost 5 bases to trimming and J lost 4 bases, with 12 bases between them. Germline values: CDR1 GTSNPN, CDR2 SVGIG (reference sequence). This CDR3 comprises 13 residues. As DNA, the CDR3 is TGTGCCTGGGTTTCGGACTTGTACAATGAGCAGTTCTTC. Its protein is CAWVSDLYNEQFF.

This clonotype was seen once. This chain uses TRBV4-1 with TRBJ2-5; TRBD1 might be the D (6 bases). Judging by the DNA end, TRBJ2-7 fits better; the J call may be wrong. This CDR3 spans 16 amino acids. Looked up from germline, CDR1 is MGHRA and CDR2 is YSYEKL. The CDR3 loop is CASSPISLQGRYEQYF. DNA for the CDR3: TGCGCCAGCAGCCCCATCAGTCTACAGGGTCGGTACGAGCAGTACTTC.

This clonotype was detected only once. The chain uses TRBV20-1 and TRBJ2-1, with a tentative D call TRBD1 (6 bases). The length of the CDR3 is 15 residues. Germline V CDR1 and CDR2: DFQATT, SNEGSKA (reference sequence). Trimming took off 3 bases at V and 0 bases at J, with 12 bases between the two ends. The CDR3 DNA reads TGCAGTGCTAGGAGGGACACTAGCTCCTACAATGAGCAGTTCTTC. As protein: CSARRDTSSYNEQFF.

This clonotype was recorded a few times. In DNA, the CDR3 is TGTGCCAGCAGTACCCAGGTTTGGGGGAACACAGATACGCAGTATTTT. This translates into CASSTQVWGNTDTQYF. V gene TRBV12-3 or TRBV12-4 combines with J gene TRBJ2-3; D tentatively fits TRBD1 or TRBD2 (5 bases each). This CDR3 comprises 16 residues. With 5 bases removed from V and 2 bases from J, the gap between germline ends came to 17 bases.

This clonotype came up many times. The chain uses TRBV3-1 and TRBJ2-3; 9 nucleotides agree with TRBD1. This CDR3 contains 16 residues. J gave up 3 bases and V 2 bases, and 6 bases lay outside the gene matches. Germline values: CDR1 LGHDT, CDR2 YNNKEL (reference sequence). The CDR3 loop is CASSQIRDRETDTQYF. The DNA of the CDR3 is TGTGCCAGCAGCCAAATTAGGGACAGGGAGACAGATACGCAGTATTTT.

The chain combines TRBV20-1 with TRBJ1-5; no clear D gene. V shed 2 bases and J shed 7 bases, with 15 bases lying between them. Looked up from germline, CDR1 is DFQATT and CDR2 is SNEGSKA (reference sequence). CDR3 length: 14 residues. CDR3 DNA sequence: TGCAGTGCTAGACTAGGCGGAGGTAGCCAGCCCCAGCATTTT. This gives the protein CSARLGGGSQPQHF.

This clonotype was seen just once. J is TRBJ2-3 and V is TRBV4-3; 7 bases match TRBD2. With 1 base clipped from V and 5 bases from J, the junction kept 12 bases outside the gene matches. CDR3 length equals 17 residues. Germline lookup yields CDR1 LGHNA and CDR2 YSLEER. CDR3 nucleotides: TGCGCCAGCAGCCAAGTTCGTGGGGGAGGGCCGGGAGATACGCAGTATTTT. It encodes CASSQVRGGGPGDTQYF.

The chain has TRBV28 and TRBJ2-3; D possibly corresponds to TRBD2 (5 bases). Trimming removed 8 bases at V and 6 bases at J, with 21 bases between. In germline, CDR1 is MDHEN, CDR2 SYDVKM. This CDR3 contains 15 residues. CDR3 DNA sequence: TGTGCCAGCTCCAATTACGGGGTTCTTTCGGATACGCAGTATTTT. The encoded protein is CASSNYGVLSDTQYF.

This clonotype has only a few counts. V is TRBV20-1 and J is TRBJ2-3; 8 bases match TRBD2. CDR1 and CDR2 from the germline V gene are DFQATT and SNEGSKA (reference sequence). The CDR3 spans 14 residues. The J segment lost 1 base and the V segment lost 4 bases, leaving 4 bases of the junction unmatched. Here the CDR3 DNA reads TGCAGTGCTATTTTAGCGGGGCGCACAGATACGCAGTATTTT. This encodes CSAILAGRTDTQYF.

This rearrangement joins TRBV3-1 to TRBJ2-1; D ambiguous. Germline V gene sequence: CDR1 LGHDT, CDR2 YNNKEL (reference sequence). There are 13 residues in the CDR3. V gave up 1 base and J gave up 4 bases, with 5 bases separating them. CDR3 coding DNA: TGTGCCAGCAGCCAAGTACAATACAATGAGCAGTTCTTC. Amino acids: CASSQVQYNEQFF.

A few counts support this clonotype. J is TRBJ1-2 and V is TRBV5-1; D unresolved. The CDR3 loop spans 13 amino acids. Germline CDR1 is SGHRS and CDR2 is YFSETQ. V lost 4 bases and J lost 4, with 11 bases in between. CDR3 residues: CASSPGETYGYTF. For the CDR3, the DNA is TGCGCCAGCAGCCCCGGGGAGACCTATGGCTACACCTTC.

This sequence joins TRBV12-3 or TRBV12-4 and TRBJ2-7; 10 positions match TRBD1. V dropped 10 bases and J dropped 4; count of bases not matched to a gene: 10. This CDR3 spans 14 amino acids. CDR3 DNA: TGTGCCACCGCCTCCGGGACAGGGGCATACGAGCAGTACTTC. Translated, it gives CATASGTGAYEQYF.